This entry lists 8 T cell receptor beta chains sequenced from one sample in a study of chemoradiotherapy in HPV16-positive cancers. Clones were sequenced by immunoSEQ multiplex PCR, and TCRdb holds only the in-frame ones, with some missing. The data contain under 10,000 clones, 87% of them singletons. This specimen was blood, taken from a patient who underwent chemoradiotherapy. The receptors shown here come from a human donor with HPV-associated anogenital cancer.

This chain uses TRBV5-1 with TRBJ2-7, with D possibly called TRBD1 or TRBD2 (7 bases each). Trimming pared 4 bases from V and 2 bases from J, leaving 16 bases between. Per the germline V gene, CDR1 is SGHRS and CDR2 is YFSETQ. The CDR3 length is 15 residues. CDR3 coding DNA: TGCGCCAGCAGCGGGGGGGACGGGACAGCCTACGAGCAGTACTTC. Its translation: CASSGGDGTAYEQYF.

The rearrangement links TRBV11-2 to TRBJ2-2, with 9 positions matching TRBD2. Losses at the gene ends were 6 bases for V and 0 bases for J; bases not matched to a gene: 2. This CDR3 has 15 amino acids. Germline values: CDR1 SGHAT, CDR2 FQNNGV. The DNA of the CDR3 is TGTGCCAGCAGTAGACTAGCGGCGAACACCGGGGAGCTGTTTTTT. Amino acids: CASSRLAANTGELFF.

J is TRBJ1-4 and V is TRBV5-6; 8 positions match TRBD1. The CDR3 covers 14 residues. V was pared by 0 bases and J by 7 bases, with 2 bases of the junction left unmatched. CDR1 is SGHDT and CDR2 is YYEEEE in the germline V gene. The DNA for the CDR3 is TGTGCCAGCAGCTTGGGACAGGGGACTGAAAAACTGTTTTTT. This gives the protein CASSLGQGTEKLFF.

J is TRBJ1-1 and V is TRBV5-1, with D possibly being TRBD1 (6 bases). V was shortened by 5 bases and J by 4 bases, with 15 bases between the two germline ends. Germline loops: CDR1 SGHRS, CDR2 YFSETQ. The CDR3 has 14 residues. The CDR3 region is CASRQGLEVTEAFF. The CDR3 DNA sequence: TGCGCCAGCAGACAGGGTTTGGAAGTCACTGAAGCTTTCTTT. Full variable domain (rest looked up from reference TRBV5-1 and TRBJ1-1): KAGVTQTPRYLIKTRGQQVTLSCSPISGHRSVSWYQQTPGQGLQFLFEYFSETQRNKGNFPGRFSGRQFSNSRSEMNVSTLELGDSALYLCASRQGLEVTEAFFGQGTRLTVV.

For the CDR3, the DNA is TGTGCCAGTACAGGGGAGTATAATTCACCCCTCCACTTT. Residues: CASTGEYNSPLHF. The V and J genes are TRBV10-3 and TRBJ1-6; 7 bases agree with TRBD1. Germline V gene data show CDR1 as ENHRY and CDR2 as SYGVKD. V was clipped by 10 bases and J by 4 bases; unmatched bases: 4. The CDR3 sequence is 13 residues long.

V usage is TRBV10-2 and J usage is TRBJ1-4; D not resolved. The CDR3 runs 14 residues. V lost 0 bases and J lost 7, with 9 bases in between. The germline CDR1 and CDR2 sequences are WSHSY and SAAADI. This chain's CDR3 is CASSESGRREKLFF. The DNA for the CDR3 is TGCGCCAGCAGTGAGTCCGGGCGGCGTGAAAAACTGTTTTTT.

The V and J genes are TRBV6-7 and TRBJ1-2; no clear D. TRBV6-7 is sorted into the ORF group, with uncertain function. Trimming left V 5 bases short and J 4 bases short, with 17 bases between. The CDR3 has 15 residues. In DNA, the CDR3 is TGTGCCAGCAGTCGATCTGGACTGAGGGCCTATGGCTACACCTTC. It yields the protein CASSRSGLRAYGYTF.

The CDR3 DNA reads as TGTGCCAGCAGCTTAGCTCCGGTCGGGTCCTACAATGAGCAGTTCTTC. It specifies CASSLAPVGSYNEQFF. The V call is TRBV7-2, the J call TRBJ2-1; D is unclear. The germline V gene encodes CDR1 SGHTA and CDR2 FQGNSA. V lost 0 bases to trimming and J lost 1 base, with 10 bases between them. The CDR3 consists of 16 residues.